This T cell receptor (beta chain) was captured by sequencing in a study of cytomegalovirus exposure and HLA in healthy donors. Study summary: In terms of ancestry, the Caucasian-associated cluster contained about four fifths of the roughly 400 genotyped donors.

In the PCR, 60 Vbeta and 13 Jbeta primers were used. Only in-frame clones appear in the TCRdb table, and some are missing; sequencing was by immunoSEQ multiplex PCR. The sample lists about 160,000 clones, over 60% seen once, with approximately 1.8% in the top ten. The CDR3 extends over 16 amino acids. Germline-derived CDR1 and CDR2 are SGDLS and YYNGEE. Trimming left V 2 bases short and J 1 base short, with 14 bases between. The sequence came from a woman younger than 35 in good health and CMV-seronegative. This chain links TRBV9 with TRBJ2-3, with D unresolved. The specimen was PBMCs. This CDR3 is CASSVGTSLRTDTQYF. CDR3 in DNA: TGTGCCAGCAGCGTCGGTACGTCCCTCCGCACAGATACGCAGTATTTT.